Presented here are 30 T cell receptor beta chains from one specimen sequenced in a study of cytomegalovirus exposure and HLA in healthy donors. In the PCR, 60 Vbeta and 13 Jbeta primers were used. Sequenced by immunoSEQ multiplex PCR; TCRdb stores in-frame clones only, minus some. The sample consists of over 80,000 clones, 65% of them appearing once. The sample was PBMCs. Source of these receptors: a boy aged 10-17 years in good health and CMV-seropositive.

The J gene is TRBJ2-3, the V gene TRBV18, with D perhaps TRBD2 (5 bases). Trimming pared 4 bases from V and 0 bases from J, leaving 8 bases between. CDR3 length: 14 residues. Germline CDR1 and CDR2: KGHSH and LQKENI. CDR3 in amino acids: CASSRRTSTDTQYF. CDR3 DNA: TGTGCCAGCTCACGTCGGACTAGCACAGATACGCAGTATTTT.

The chain links TRBV5-8 to TRBJ2-7; TRBD2 matches 9 bases. With V trimmed by 1 base and J by 2 bases, 4 bases remained unmatched. Looked up from germline, CDR1 is SGHTS and CDR2 is YDEGEE. CDR3 length equals 15 residues. The CDR3 DNA reads as TGTGCCAGCAGCTTGTCAGCGGGGGGTCCCTACGAGCAGTACTTC. Translating gives CASSLSAGGPYEQYF.

The chain is built from TRBV5-1 and TRBJ2-7; no firm D call. The CDR3 has 14 amino acids. Germline V gene sequence: CDR1 SGHRS, CDR2 YFSETQ. V was clipped by 0 bases and J by 1 base, with 8 bases between them. CDR3 sequence reads: CASSLDVRSYEQYF. The CDR3 region has the DNA TGCGCCAGCAGCTTGGACGTCAGATCCTACGAGCAGTACTTC.

V usage is TRBV14 and J usage is TRBJ1-1; 7 nucleotides line up with TRBD1. This CDR3 contains 17 residues. CDR1 is SGHDN, CDR2 FVKESK, per germline. V shed 4 bases, J shed 1 base, and the junction held 12 bases outside the gene matches. The CDR3 sequence is CASSPPRQGLRNTEAFF. CDR3 sequence (DNA): TGTGCCAGCAGCCCCCCACGACAGGGCTTGAGGAACACTGAAGCTTTCTTT.

This clone showed up just once. CDR3 in amino acids: CASSRDSGDGYTF. The CDR3 bases are TGTGCCAGCAGCCGCGACAGTGGAGATGGCTACACCTTC. The chain couples TRBV2 to TRBJ1-2; weak D call: TRBD1 (5 bases). Trimming removed 6 bases from V and 6 bases from J, with 14 bases in between. Germline CDR1 reads SNHLY; CDR2 reads FYNNEI. This CDR3 contains 13 residues.

The chain joins TRBV19 to TRBJ2-2, with 9 bases identical to TRBD2. The length of the CDR3 is 16 residues. The trim removed 1 base at V and 7 bases at J, leaving 7 bases unmatched. In germline, CDR1 is LNHDA, CDR2 SQIVND (reference sequence). CDR3 in amino acids: CASSIVAGVRIGELFF. CDR3 bases: TGTGCCAGTAGTATAGTAGCGGGAGTGAGGATCGGGGAGCTGTTTTTT.

This chain links TRBV5-4 with TRBJ1-6; D is possibly TRBD1 (6 bases). This CDR3 spans 14 amino acids. Germline V gene lookup returns CDR1 SGHNT and CDR2 YYREEE (reference sequence). V lost 2 bases, J lost 9 bases, and 12 bases lay in between. The CDR3 DNA sequence: TGTGCCAGCAGCTTACAGGGTCTTGGTTCACCCCTCCACTTT. It yields the protein CASSLQGLGSPLHF.

This clone was counted only a few times. The chain has TRBV10-1 and TRBJ2-2; D ambiguous. The germline gives CDR1 WNHNN, CDR2 SYGVQD (reference sequence). The V and J ends lost 4 bases and 6 bases respectively, with 9 bases between them. The CDR3 covers 13 residues. Here the CDR3 DNA reads TGCGCCAGCAGTGGCCTTGGGCCCGGGGAGCTGTTTTTT. This translates into CASSGLGPGELFF.

The genes are TRBV11-2 and TRBJ1-1; 12 nucleotides agree with TRBD1. The germline gives CDR1 SGHAT, CDR2 FQNNGV. This CDR3 region has 16 residues. The V segment lost 5 bases and the J segment 4 bases; nucleotides outside the gene matches: 8. The CDR3 region is CASSLGQGAKSTEAFF. In DNA, the CDR3 is TGTGCCAGCAGCCTGGGACAGGGGGCAAAAAGCACTGAAGCTTTCTTT.

This chain joins TRBV5-1 and TRBJ2-3; D might be TRBD1 (6 bases). The V end was cut by 3 bases, the J end by 0 bases, with 11 bases between. CDR1 is SGHRS, CDR2 YFSETQ, per germline. This CDR3 has 15 residues. CDR3 in amino acids: CASSSQDRSTDTQYF. The CDR3 region has the DNA TGCGCCAGCAGCTCTCAGGACAGAAGCACAGATACGCAGTATTTT.

The DNA of the CDR3 is TGTGCCAGCAGTTTATCCCGGACTAGCAGACAAGAGACCCAGTACTTC. Its translation is CASSLSRTSRQETQYF. The chain recombines TRBV11-1 with TRBJ2-5, with TRBD2 matching 8 bases. Germline loops: CDR1 SGHAT, CDR2 FQDESV (reference sequence). Losses at the gene ends were 6 bases for V and 2 bases for J; bases not matched to a gene: 11. The CDR3 is made up of 16 amino acids.

This chain joins TRBV2 and TRBJ2-3; 9 nucleotides align to TRBD2. Trimming cost V 6 bases and J 1 base; bases outside gene matches: 5. Germline values: CDR1 SNHLY, CDR2 FYNNEI. The CDR3 has 15 residues. CDR3 protein: CASSISGSRTDTQYF. CDR3 DNA sequence: TGTGCCAGCAGCATTAGCGGGAGCCGCACAGATACGCAGTATTTT.

CDR3 amino acids: CASGDRVVNEKLFF. The CDR3 DNA reads TGTGCCAGCGGAGACAGGGTAGTAAATGAAAAACTGTTTTTT. V and J are TRBV25-1 and TRBJ1-4; the match to TRBD1 covers 7 bases. Germline V gene data show CDR1 as MGHDK and CDR2 as SYGVNS. V shed 8 bases, J shed 5 bases, and the junction held 8 bases outside the gene matches. The CDR3 spans 14 residues.

The rearrangement links TRBV2 to TRBJ2-5, with D perhaps TRBD1 (6 bases). CDR3 length equals 13 residues. V shed 1 base and J shed 5 bases, with 8 bases lying between them. The V gene's germline CDR1 is SNHLY and CDR2 FYNNEI. The CDR3 loop reads CASSEVQGETQYF. The DNA of the CDR3 is TGTGCCAGCAGTGAAGTTCAGGGGGAGACCCAGTACTTC.

The V call is TRBV27, the J call TRBJ2-3, with D unclear. This CDR3 is built from 16 residues. V lost 2 bases and J 0 bases, leaving 12 bases between the germline ends. Germline CDR1 is MNHEY and CDR2 is SMNVEV (reference sequence). In nucleotides, the CDR3 is TGTGCCAGCAGTTTACTGGCACCAAGAAGCACAGATACGCAGTATTTT. It translates to CASSLLAPRSTDTQYF.

The V and J genes are TRBV30 and TRBJ1-2; 9 nucleotides line up with TRBD1. Germline CDR1 and CDR2: GTSNPN and SVGIG (reference sequence). After removal of 5 bases from V and 4 bases from J, the junction contained 14 bases not matched to a gene. The CDR3 loop spans 16 amino acids. CDR3 coding DNA: TGTGCCTGGGAGGGACAGGGCCTCCACCTAGGCTATGGCTACACCTTC. Its translation: CAWEGQGLHLGYGYTF.

The chain recombines TRBV18 with TRBJ2-3; 7 bases are shared with TRBD2. The CDR3 consists of 16 residues. V lost 3 bases, J lost 6 bases, and 12 bases stayed unmatched. The germline CDR1 and CDR2 sequences are KGHSH and LQKENI. This CDR3 reads CASSPQSGVVTDTQYF. CDR3 DNA: TGTGCCAGCTCACCCCAGAGCGGGGTCGTTACCGATACGCAGTATTTT.

The chain employs TRBV29-1 and TRBJ1-1; D is possibly TRBD1 (6 bases). This CDR3 has 13 amino acids. Per germline, CDR1 SQVTM and CDR2 ANQGSEA. V shed 6 bases and J shed 1 base, with 12 bases lying between them. The CDR3 coding sequence is TGCAGCGTGCAACAGGGTCAGAACACTGAAGCTTTCTTT. Its translation is CSVQQGQNTEAFF.

The sample holds a few counts of this clone. This sequence joins TRBV25-1 and TRBJ1-1; D not certain. Germline-derived CDR1 and CDR2 are MGHDK and SYGVNS. CDR3 length: 13 amino acids. Trimming pared 6 bases from V and 1 base from J, leaving 9 bases between. CDR3 region: CASRRVSNTEAFF. CDR3 in DNA: TGTGCCAGCAGGAGGGTCTCGAACACTGAAGCTTTCTTT. Full variable domain (remainder filled in from reference TRBV25-1 and TRBJ1-1): EADIYQTPRYLVIGTGKKITLECSQTMGHDKMYWYQQDPGMELHLIHYSYGVNSTEKGDLSSESTVSRIRTEHFPLTLESARPSHTSQYLCASRRVSNTEAFFGQGTRLTVV.

The rearrangement links TRBV9 to TRBJ2-1, with 11 positions matching TRBD2. This CDR3 comprises 15 residues. Unmatched junction bases numbered 8, after V lost 3 bases and J lost 9 bases. CDR1 and CDR2 (germline): SGDLS, YYNGEE. The CDR3 nucleotides read TGTGCCAGCAGCGGGTCCGGGACTAGCGGAGTTGAGCAGTTCTTC. Its translation is CASSGSGTSGVEQFF.

In this sample, this clone turned up a few times. The CDR3 region is CATSIRGTGPSNQPQHF. CDR3 DNA: TGTGCCACCAGCATTAGGGGGACAGGGCCGAGCAATCAGCCCCAGCATTTT. This rearrangement joins TRBV15 to TRBJ1-5; 9 nucleotides agree with TRBD1. Germline values: CDR1 LNHNV, CDR2 YYDKDF (reference sequence). The V segment lost 4 bases and the J segment 1 base; nucleotides outside the gene matches: 8. The CDR3 runs 17 residues. The whole variable domain, filled in from reference TRBV15 and TRBJ1-5, reads DAMVIQNPRYQVTQFGKPVTLSCSQTLNHNVMYWYQQKSSQAPKLLFHYYDKDFNNEADTPDNFQSRRPNTSFCFLDIRSPGLGDTAMYLCATSIRGTGPSNQPQHFGDGTRLSIL.

The CDR3 coding sequence is TGTGCCAGCAGCGTAGAACAGGGGGAGTTGAATGAGCAGTTCTTC. This sequence encodes CASSVEQGELNEQFF. The chain employs TRBV9 and TRBJ2-1; TRBD1 matches 8 bases. Germline V gene sequence: CDR1 SGDLS, CDR2 YYNGEE. Trimming removed 0 bases from V and 7 bases from J; junction bases left unmatched: 6. CDR3 size: 15 residues.

This chain uses TRBV5-8 with TRBJ2-3; D gene unclear. CDR1 is SGHTS, CDR2 YDEGEE, per germline. CDR3 size: 13 residues. The V end was cut by 1 base, the J end by 3 bases, with 6 bases between. The CDR3 DNA reads as TGTGCCAGCAGCTTGAATCCTACAGATACGCAGTATTTT. It translates to CASSLNPTDTQYF.

This clone was counted once. The chain links TRBV7-9 to TRBJ2-7, with D perhaps TRBD2 (5 bases). V shed 3 bases and J shed 5 bases, with 14 bases lying between them. Looked up from germline, CDR1 is SEHNR and CDR2 is FQNEAQ (reference sequence). CDR3 size: 14 residues. CDR3 in amino acids: CASSLWAGGNEQYF. CDR3 coding DNA: TGTGCCAGCAGCTTGTGGGCAGGAGGCAACGAGCAGTACTTC.

This rearrangement joins TRBV15 to TRBJ2-5, with D tentatively TRBD2 (6 bases). CDR3 length: 15 residues. Germline V gene lookup returns CDR1 LNHNV and CDR2 YYDKDF (reference sequence). The V end was cut by 4 bases, the J end by 4 bases, with 16 bases between. The CDR3 loop is CATSNEGGVGETQYF. Here the CDR3 DNA reads TGTGCCACCAGCAACGAGGGCGGGGTTGGAGAGACCCAGTACTTC.

In its sample, this clone was seen once. The V call is TRBV6-1, the J call TRBJ2-1, with D perhaps matching TRBD1 (6 bases). V was cut by 3 bases and J by 7 bases, with 13 bases left in between. The CDR3 sequence is 14 residues long. In germline, CDR1 is MNHNS, CDR2 SASEGT. Here the CDR3 reads CASSEYYRANEQFF. The CDR3 DNA sequence: TGTGCCAGCAGTGAGTACTACAGGGCAAATGAGCAGTTCTTC.

The count of this clone is one. The chain has TRBV29-1 and TRBJ2-3; TRBD2 agrees at 9 bases. Unmatched junction bases numbered 15, after V lost 5 bases and J lost 6 bases. The germline gives CDR1 SQVTM, CDR2 ANQGSEA. This CDR3 contains 16 residues. The CDR3 DNA follows: TGCAGCGTTAAGTCGTCTAGCGGGGCCCCGGCGGATACGCAGTATTTT. Its translation: CSVKSSSGAPADTQYF.

The count of this clone is one. This sequence joins TRBV6-1 and TRBJ2-1, with 9 bases aligning to TRBD1. Trimming at V came to 2 bases and at J to 6 bases, leaving 5 bases not matched to a gene. Germline V gene sequence: CDR1 MNHNS, CDR2 SASEGT. This CDR3 spans 15 amino acids. The CDR3 sequence: CASSETGQGPNEQFF. The CDR3 DNA follows: TGTGCCAGCAGTGAAACGGGACAGGGTCCCAATGAGCAGTTCTTC.

The V call is TRBV27, the J call TRBJ2-7, with TRBD2 matching 7 bases. CDR3 length: 18 amino acids. Per the germline V gene, CDR1 is MNHEY and CDR2 is SMNVEV (reference sequence). V lost 4 bases and J lost 0; bases outside the gene matches: 15. The CDR3 is CASSSFGQGGYFSYEQYF. As DNA, the CDR3 is TGTGCCAGCAGTTCGTTTGGCCAGGGAGGGTATTTCTCCTACGAGCAGTACTTC.

The chain employs TRBV7-2 and TRBJ2-5; weak D call: TRBD2 (6 bases). CDR1 is SGHTA, CDR2 FQGNSA, per germline. The V gene lost 4 bases and the J gene lost 3 bases, with 9 bases spanning the gap. The CDR3 has 13 amino acids. CDR3 in amino acids: CASSSGRKETQYF. CDR3 bases: TGTGCCAGCAGCTCCGGGAGAAAAGAGACCCAGTACTTC. Looking up the rest from reference TRBV7-2 and TRBJ2-5 gives the full variable domain: GAGVSQSPSNKVTEKGKDVELRCDPISGHTALYWYRQSLGQGLEFLIYFQGNSAPDKSGLPSDRFSAERTGGSVSTLTIQRTQQEDSAVYLCASSSGRKETQYFGPGTRLLVL.